This T cell receptor (beta chain) was captured in a study of blood T cells in healthy people across ages. The people who gave samples were healthy Caucasians from Russia, aged roughly 6 to 100. Each of the donors had around 10 milliliters of peripheral blood drawn into EDTA-treated Vacutainer tubes. The use of a sample-barcoded 5' primer and a J-beta primer mix characterized a second PCR of 7 to 11 cycles. Tags on each cDNA molecule came from a template-switch adaptor with 12 random nucleotides. A single record per CDR3 protein comes from TCRdb applying MiXCR to the 5' RACE reads. The data contain around 1,700,000 distinct CDR3 sequences, roughly 30% of them singletons. Study observations and caveats: PBMCs left unsorted prevented a conclusive naive versus antigen-experienced comparison.

Details on this clonotype: Its antigen is not identified.

V lost 7 bases to trimming and J lost 5 bases, with 11 bases between them. CDR1 MDHEN and CDR2 SYDVKM come from the germline V gene. The CDR3 has 12 amino acids. Sequenced input: blood. The V gene is TRBV28, the J gene TRBJ1-1; D is undetermined. This receptor was identified in a woman aged 25 to 45 in good health. CDR3 sequence: CASTDPRTEAFF. For the CDR3, the DNA is TGTGCCAGCACGGATCCCCGGACTGAAGCTTTCTTT.